The clone carrying this TCR beta chain was seen once. Looked up from germline, CDR1 is SGDLS and CDR2 is YYNGEE. CDR3 length equals 15 residues. The V and J ends lost 4 bases and 1 base, in that order; junction bases with no gene match: 7. The data were taken from a study of radiotherapy plus CTLA-4 blockade in lung cancer. Assay used: immunoSEQ multiplex PCR; TCRdb lists only in-frame clones, some missing. The sample records roughly 90,000 clones, 72% being singletons. The clonotype was recovered from a human donor with non-small cell lung cancer that progressed on radiotherapy plus ipilimumab. The sequencing here drew on peripheral blood, taken from a patient treated with radiotherapy plus ipilimumab. The gene calls are TRBV9 and TRBJ1-1; 7 bases fit TRBD1. The CDR3 DNA reads as TGTGCCAGCAGCACGGGGACAGCCGGGAACACTGAAGCTTTCTTT. It translates to CASSTGTAGNTEAFF. The entire variable domain, with the rest obtained from reference TRBV9 and TRBJ1-1, is as follows: DSGVTQTPKHLITATGQRVTLRCSPRSGDLSVYWYQQSLDQGLQFLIQYYNGEERAKGNILERFSAQQFPDLHSELNLSSLELGDSALYFCASSTGTAGNTEAFFGQGTRLTVV.